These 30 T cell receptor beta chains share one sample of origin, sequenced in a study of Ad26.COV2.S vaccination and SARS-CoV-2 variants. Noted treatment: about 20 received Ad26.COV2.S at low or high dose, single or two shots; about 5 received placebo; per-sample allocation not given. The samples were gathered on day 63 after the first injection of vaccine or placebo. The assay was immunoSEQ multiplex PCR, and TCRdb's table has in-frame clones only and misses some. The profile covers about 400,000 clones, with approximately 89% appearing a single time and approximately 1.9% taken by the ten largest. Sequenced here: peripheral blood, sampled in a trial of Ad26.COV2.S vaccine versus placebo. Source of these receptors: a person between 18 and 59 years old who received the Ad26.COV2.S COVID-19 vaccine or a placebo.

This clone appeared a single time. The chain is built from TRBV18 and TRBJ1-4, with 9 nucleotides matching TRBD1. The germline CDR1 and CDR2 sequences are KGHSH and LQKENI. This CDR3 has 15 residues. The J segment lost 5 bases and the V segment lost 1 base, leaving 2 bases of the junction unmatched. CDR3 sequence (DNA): TGTGCCAGCTCACCACTAGGGACAGGGAATGAAAAACTGTTTTTT. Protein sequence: CASSPLGTGNEKLFF.

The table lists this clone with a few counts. Written as DNA, the CDR3 is TGTGCCAGCAGCTCCTGGCGCGGGGGTAGGACGACAGCCAAAAACATTCAGTACTTC. Amino acid sequence: CASSSWRGGRTTAKNIQYF. The V and J genes are TRBV5-6 and TRBJ2-4; 7 bases line up with TRBD2. V lost 3 bases, J lost 0 bases, and 15 bases stayed unmatched. Germline V lookup: CDR1 SGHDT, CDR2 YYEEEE. This CDR3 comprises 19 residues.

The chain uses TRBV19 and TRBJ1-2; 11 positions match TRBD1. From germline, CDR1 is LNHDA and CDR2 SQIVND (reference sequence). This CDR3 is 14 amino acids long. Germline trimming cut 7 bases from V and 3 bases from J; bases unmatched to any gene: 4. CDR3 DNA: TGTGCCAGTAAGGACAGGGGGCGCGACTATGGCTACACCTTC. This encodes CASKDRGRDYGYTF.

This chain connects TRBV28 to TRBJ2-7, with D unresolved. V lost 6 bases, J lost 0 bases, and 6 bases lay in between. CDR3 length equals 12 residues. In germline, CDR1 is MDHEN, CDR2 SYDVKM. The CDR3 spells CASRADSYEQYF. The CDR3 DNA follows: TGTGCCAGCAGGGCAGACTCCTACGAGCAGTACTTC.

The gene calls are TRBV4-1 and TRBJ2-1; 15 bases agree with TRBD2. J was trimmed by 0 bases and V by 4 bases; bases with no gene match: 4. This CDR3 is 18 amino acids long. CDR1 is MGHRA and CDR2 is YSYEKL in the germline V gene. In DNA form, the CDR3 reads TGCGCCAGCAGCCCGGGACTAGCGGGAGGCAGCTCCTACAATGAGCAGTTCTTC. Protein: CASSPGLAGGSSYNEQFF.

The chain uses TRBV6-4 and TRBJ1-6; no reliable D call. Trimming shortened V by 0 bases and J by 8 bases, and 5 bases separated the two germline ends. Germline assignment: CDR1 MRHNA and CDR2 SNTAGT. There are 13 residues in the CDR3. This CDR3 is CASSDSPDSPLHF. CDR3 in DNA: TGTGCCAGCAGTGACTCGCCGGATTCACCCCTCCACTTT.

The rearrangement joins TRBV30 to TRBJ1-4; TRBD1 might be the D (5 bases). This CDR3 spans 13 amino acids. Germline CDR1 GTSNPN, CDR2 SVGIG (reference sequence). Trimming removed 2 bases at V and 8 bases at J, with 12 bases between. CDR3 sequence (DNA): TGTGCCTGGAGTCAGACAGTATGGGAAAAACTGTTTTTT. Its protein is CAWSQTVWEKLFF.

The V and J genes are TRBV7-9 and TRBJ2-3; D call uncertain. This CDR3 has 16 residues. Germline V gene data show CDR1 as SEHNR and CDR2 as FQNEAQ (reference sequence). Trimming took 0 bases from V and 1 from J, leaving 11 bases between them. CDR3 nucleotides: TGTGCCAGCAGCTTAGCTGACCTCCAGGGCACAGATACGCAGTATTTT. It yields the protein CASSLADLQGTDTQYF.

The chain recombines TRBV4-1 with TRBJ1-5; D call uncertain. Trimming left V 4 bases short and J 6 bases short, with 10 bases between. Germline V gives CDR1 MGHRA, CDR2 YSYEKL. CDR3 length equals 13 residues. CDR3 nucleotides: TGCGCCAGCAGCCGCGTCGTAGCTCAGCCCCAGCATTTT. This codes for CASSRVVAQPQHF.

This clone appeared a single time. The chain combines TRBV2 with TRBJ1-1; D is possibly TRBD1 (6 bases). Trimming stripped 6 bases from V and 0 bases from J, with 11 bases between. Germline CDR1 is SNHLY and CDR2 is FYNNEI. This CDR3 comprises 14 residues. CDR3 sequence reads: CASRRTVMNTEAFF. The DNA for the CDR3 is TGTGCCAGCAGGAGGACAGTTATGAACACTGAAGCTTTCTTT.

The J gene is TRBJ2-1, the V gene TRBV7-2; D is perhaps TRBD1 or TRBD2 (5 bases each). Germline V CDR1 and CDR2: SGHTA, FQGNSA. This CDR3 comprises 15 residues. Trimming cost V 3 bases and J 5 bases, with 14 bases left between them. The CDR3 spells CASSFQSVGDNEQFF. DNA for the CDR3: TGTGCCAGCAGCTTTCAAAGCGTGGGGGACAATGAGCAGTTCTTC.

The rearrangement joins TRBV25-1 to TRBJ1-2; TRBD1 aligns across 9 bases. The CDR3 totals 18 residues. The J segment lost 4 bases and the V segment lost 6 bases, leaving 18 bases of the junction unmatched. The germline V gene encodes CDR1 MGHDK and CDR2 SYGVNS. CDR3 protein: CASSSIQGAEPLPYGYTF. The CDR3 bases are TGTGCCAGCAGCTCAATACAGGGGGCGGAACCATTGCCCTATGGCTACACCTTC.

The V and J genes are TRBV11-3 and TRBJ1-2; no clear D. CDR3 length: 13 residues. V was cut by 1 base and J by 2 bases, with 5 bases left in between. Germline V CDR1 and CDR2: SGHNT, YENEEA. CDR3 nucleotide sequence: TGTGCCAGCAGCTTAGGTCAGAACTATGGCTACACCTTC. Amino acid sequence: CASSLGQNYGYTF.

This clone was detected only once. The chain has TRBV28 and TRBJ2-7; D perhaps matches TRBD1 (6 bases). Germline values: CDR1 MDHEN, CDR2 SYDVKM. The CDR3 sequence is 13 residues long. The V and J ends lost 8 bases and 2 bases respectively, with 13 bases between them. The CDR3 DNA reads TGTGCCAGCGGGAAGGGGGTAACCTACGAGCAGTACTTC. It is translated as CASGKGVTYEQYF.

DNA of the CDR3: TGCGCCAGCAGCCAAACAGGGTCTTCACCCCTCCACTTT. It yields the protein CASSQTGSSPLHF. This chain links TRBV5-1 with TRBJ1-6; D may be TRBD1 (6 bases). CDR1 and CDR2 from the germline V gene are SGHRS and YFSETQ. The CDR3 length is 13 residues. Trimming removed 4 bases from V and 9 bases from J, with 11 bases in between.

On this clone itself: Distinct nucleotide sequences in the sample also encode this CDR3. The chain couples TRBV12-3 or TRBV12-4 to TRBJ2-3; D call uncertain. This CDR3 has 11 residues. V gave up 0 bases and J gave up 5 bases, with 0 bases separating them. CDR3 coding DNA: TGTGCCAGCAGTTTAGCAGATACGCAGTATTTT. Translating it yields CASSLADTQYF.

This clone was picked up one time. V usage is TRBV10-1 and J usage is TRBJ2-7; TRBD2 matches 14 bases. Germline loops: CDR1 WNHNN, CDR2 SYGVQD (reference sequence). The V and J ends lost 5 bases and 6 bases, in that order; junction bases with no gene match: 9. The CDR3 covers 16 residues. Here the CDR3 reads CASSTGTSGRSGEQYF. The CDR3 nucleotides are TGCGCCAGCAGTACCGGGACTAGCGGGAGATCGGGCGAGCAGTACTTC.

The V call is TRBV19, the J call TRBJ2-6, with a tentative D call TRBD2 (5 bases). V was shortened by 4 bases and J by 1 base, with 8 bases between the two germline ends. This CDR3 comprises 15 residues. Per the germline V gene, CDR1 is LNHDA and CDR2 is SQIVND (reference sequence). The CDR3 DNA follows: TGTGCCAGTAGTAACCGGAGGTCTGGGGCCAACGTCCTGACTTTC. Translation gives CASSNRRSGANVLTF.

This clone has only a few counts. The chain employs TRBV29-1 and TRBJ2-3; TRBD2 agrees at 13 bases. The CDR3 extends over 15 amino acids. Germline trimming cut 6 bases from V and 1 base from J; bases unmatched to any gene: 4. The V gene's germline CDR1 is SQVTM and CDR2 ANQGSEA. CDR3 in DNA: TGCAGCGTGACGGGGACTAGCGGGGGCACAGATACGCAGTATTTT. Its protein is CSVTGTSGGTDTQYF.

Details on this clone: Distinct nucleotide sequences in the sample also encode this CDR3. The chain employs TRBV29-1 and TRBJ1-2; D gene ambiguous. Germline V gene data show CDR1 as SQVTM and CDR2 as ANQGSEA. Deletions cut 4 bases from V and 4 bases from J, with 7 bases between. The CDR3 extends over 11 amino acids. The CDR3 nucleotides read TGCAGCGTTGGCGGGTTCTATGGCTACACCTTC. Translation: CSVGGFYGYTF. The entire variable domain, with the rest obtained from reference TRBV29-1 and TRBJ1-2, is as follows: SAVISQKPSRDICQRGTSLTIQCQVDSQVTMMFWYRQQPGQSLTLIATANQGSEATYESGFVIDKFPISRPNLTFSTLTVSNMSPEDSSIYLCSVGGFYGYTFGSGTRLTVV.

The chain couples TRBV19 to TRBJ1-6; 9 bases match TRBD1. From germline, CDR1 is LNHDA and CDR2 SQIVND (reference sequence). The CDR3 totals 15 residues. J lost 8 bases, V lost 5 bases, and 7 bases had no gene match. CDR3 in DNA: TGTGCCAGTAGTCCCCAGACAGGGGGATATTCACCCCTCCACTTT. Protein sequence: CASSPQTGGYSPLHF.

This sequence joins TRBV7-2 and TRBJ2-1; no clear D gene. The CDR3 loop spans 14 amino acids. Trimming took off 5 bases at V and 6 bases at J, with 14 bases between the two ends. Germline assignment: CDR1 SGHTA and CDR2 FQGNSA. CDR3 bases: TGTGCCAGCAGCCTGGACCCCGCGTTCAATGAGCAGTTCTTC. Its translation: CASSLDPAFNEQFF.

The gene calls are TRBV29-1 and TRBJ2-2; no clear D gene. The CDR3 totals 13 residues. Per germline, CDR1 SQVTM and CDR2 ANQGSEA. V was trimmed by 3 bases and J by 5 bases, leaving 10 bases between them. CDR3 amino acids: CSVEAKVTGELFF. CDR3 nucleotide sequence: TGCAGCGTTGAGGCTAAGGTTACCGGGGAGCTGTTTTTT.

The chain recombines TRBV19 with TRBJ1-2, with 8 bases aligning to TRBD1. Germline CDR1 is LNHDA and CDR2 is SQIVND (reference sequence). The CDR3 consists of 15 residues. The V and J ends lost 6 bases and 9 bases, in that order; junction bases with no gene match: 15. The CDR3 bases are TGTGCCAGTAGCCTAGACGGACAGGGTGGATTGCGCTACACCTTC. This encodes CASSLDGQGGLRYTF.

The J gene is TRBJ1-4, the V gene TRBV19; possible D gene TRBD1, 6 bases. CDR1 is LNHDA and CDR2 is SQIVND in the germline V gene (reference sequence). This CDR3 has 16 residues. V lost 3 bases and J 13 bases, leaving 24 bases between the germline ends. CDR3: CASSIKYHSEGGGLFF. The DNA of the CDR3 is TGTGCCAGTAGTATTAAATATCACAGTGAGGGAGGGGGACTGTTTTTT.

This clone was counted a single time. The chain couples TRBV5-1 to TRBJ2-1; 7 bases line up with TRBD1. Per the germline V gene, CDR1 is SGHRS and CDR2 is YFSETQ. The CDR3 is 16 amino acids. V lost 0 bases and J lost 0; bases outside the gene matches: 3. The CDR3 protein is CASSLEQGFSYNEQFF. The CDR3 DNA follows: TGCGCCAGCAGCTTGGAACAGGGGTTCTCCTACAATGAGCAGTTCTTC.

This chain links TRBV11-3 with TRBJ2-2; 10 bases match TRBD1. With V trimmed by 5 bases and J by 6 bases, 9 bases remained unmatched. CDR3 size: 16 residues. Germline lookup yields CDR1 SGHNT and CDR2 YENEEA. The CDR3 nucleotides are TGTGCCAGCAGCAACCGGGACAGGGGAAGATCCGGGGAGCTGTTTTTT. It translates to CASSNRDRGRSGELFF.

The CDR3 coding sequence is TGTGCCAGCAGCGTAGCCCCAGGTTTTGGTTCACCCCTCCACTTT. It translates to CASSVAPGFGSPLHF. The chain is built from TRBV9 and TRBJ1-6; D unresolved. The CDR3 is made up of 15 amino acids. Trimming removed 0 bases from V and 9 bases from J, with 13 bases in between. Per the germline V gene, CDR1 is SGDLS and CDR2 is YYNGEE.

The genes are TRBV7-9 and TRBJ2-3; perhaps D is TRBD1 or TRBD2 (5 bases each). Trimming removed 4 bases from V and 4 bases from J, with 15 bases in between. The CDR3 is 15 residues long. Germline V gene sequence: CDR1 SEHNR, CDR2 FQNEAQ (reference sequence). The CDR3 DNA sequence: TGTGCCAGCAGCTCGGGACCAGGTTATCCAGATACGCAGTATTTT. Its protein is CASSSGPGYPDTQYF.

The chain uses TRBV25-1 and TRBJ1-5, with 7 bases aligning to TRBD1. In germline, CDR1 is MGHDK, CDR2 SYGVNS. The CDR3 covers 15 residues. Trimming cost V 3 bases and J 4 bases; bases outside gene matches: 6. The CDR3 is CASSDVSTGNQPQHF. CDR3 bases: TGTGCCAGCAGTGACGTCTCGACAGGGAATCAGCCCCAGCATTTT.